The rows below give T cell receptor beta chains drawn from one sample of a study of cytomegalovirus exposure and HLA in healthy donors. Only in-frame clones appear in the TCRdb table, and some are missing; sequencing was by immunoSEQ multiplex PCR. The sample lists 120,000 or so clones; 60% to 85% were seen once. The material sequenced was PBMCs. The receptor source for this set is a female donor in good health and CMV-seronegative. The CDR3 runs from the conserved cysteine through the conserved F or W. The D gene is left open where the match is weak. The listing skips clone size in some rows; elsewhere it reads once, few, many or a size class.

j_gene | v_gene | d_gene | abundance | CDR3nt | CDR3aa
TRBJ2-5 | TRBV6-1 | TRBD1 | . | TGTGCCAGCCGTAACAGGGGCCAAGAGACCCAGTACTTC | CASRNRGQETQYF
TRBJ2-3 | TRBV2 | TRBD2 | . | TGTGCCAGCTATGGACTAGCGGGGACGGATACGCAGTATTTT | CASYGLAGTDTQYF
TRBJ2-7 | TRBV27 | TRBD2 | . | TGTGCCAGCAGTACGGGACTAGCGGAAGCCAGCGAGCAGTACTTC | CASSTGLAEASEQYF
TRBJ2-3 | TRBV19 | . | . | TGTGCCAGTAATAGACAGGTTAGCACAGATACGCAGTATTTT | CASNRQVSTDTQYF
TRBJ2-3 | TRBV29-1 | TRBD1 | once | TGCAGGGCTCAGGGGGCTAGCACAGATACGCAGTATTTT | CRAQGASTDTQYF
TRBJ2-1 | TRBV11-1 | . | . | TGTGCCAGCAGCCCGCTAGGACTAAAATCCAATGAGCAGTTCTTC | CASSPLGLKSNEQFF
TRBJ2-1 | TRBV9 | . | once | TGTGCCAGCAGCGTAACGGGGGGCGCCTACAATGAGCAGTTCTTC | CASSVTGGAYNEQFF
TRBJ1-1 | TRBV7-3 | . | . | TGTGCCAGCAGCTTAACAGGGGAGGGGACTGAAGCTTTCTTT | CASSLTGEGTEAFF
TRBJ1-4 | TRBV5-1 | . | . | TGCGCCAGCAGCTTGGGGGCTTTCGTCGGAGGGCCTAATGAAAAACTGTTTTTT | CASSLGAFVGGPNEKLFF
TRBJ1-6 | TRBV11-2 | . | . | TGTGCCAGCAGCCCGCGGGCCCCGAATTCACCCCTCCACTTT | CASSPRAPNSPLHF
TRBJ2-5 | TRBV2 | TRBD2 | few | TGTGCCAGCAGTGAAGCGCTTGGACTAGCGGGATCCCAGTACTTC | CASSEALGLAGSQYF
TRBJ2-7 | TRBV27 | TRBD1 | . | TGTGCCAGCAGTCTCTGGACAGGGTACGAGCAGTACTTC | CASSLWTGYEQYF
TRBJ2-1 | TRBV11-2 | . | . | TGTGCCAGCAGCACCGGTGTGACTGAGAACAATGAGCAGTTCTTC | CASSTGVTENNEQFF
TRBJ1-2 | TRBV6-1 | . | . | TGTGCCAGTTCCCAGGGGATCGGTGGCTACACCTTC | CASSQGIGGYTF
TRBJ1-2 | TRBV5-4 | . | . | TGTGCCAGCAGCCCACCTGGCAGGGGCGAGGGCTACACCTTC | CASSPPGRGEGYTF
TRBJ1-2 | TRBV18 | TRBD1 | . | TGTGCCAGCTCGTTCGGACAGGGGCCTTCCTATGGCTACACCTTC | CASSFGQGPSYGYTF
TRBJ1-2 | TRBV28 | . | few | TGTGCCAGCAGTTTATGGGACAGTAACTATGGCTACACCTTC | CASSLWDSNYGYTF
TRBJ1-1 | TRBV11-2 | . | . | TGTGCCAGCAGCTCCCAGGGAGGGTCGGTTGAAGCTTTCTTT | CASSSQGGSVEAFF
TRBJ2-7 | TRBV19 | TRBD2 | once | TGTGCCAGTAGTATGGGACTAGCGCATTACTACGAGCAGTACTTC | CASSMGLAHYYEQYF
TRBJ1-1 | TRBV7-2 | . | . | TGTGCCAGCAGCCCACAGGGACAGAACACTGAAGCTTTCTTT | CASSPQGQNTEAFF
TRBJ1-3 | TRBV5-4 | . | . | TGTGCCAGCAGCTTGACAGCAGGAAACACCATATATTTT | CASSLTAGNTIYF
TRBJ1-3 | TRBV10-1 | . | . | TGCGCCAGCAGTGATACAGGTTTAACTGGAAACACCATATATTTT | CASSDTGLTGNTIYF
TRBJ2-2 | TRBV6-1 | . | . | TGTGCCAGCACACAGACGAACACCGGGGAGCTGTTTTTT | CASTQTNTGELFF
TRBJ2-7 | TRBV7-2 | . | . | TGTGCCAGCAGCTTAGGCCCAGTAAGCCAGCGTGAGCAGTACTTC | CASSLGPVSQREQYF
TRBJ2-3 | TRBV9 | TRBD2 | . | TGTGCCAGCAGCGTCGAACTAGCGGGAGCTGCAGATACGCAGTATTTT | CASSVELAGAADTQYF
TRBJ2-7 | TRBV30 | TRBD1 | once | TGTGCGTGGGGACAGACGTCCTACGAGCAGTACTTC | CAWGQTSYEQYF
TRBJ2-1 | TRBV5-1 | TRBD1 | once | TGCGCCAGCAGCTTGAACCCCGGGACAGGGGGCGAGCAGTTCTTC | CASSLNPGTGGEQFF
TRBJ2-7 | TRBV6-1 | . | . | TGTGCCAGCAGTGAACCGTCCTTATACGAGCAGTACTTC | CASSEPSLYEQYF
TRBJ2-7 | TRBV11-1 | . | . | TGTGCCAGCAGCAGGAGCCTGGAGCAGTACTTC | CASSRSLEQYF
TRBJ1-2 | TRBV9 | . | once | TGTGCCAGCAGCCGCGGCGGCTATGGCTACACCTTC | CASSRGGYGYTF
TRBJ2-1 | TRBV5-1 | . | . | TGCGCCAGCAGCAAGGGGAGGACTACCCGTGGGAACGATGAGCAGTTCTTC | CASSKGRTTRGNDEQFF
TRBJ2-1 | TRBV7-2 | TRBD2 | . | TGTGCCAGCAACCGAGGAGCGGGGGAGGGGAATGAGCAGTTCTTC | CASNRGAGEGNEQFF
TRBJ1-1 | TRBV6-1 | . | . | TGTGCCAGCACCCTAAGACATCTGAGCACTGAAGCTTTCTTT | CASTLRHLSTEAFF
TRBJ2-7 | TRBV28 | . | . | TGTGCCAGCAGTCAGGGAATCCGCGAGCAGTACTTC | CASSQGIREQYF
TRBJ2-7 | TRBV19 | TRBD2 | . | TGTGCCAGTAGTATGGCTAGCGGGAGTTACGAGCAGTACTTC | CASSMASGSYEQYF
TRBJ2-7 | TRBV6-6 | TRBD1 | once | TGTGCCAGCAATAAACGGGACAGGGGTATCTACGAGCAGTACTTC | CASNKRDRGIYEQYF
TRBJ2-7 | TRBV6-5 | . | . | TGTGCCAGCAGCAGAACAGGGAACGAGCAGTACTTC | CASSRTGNEQYF
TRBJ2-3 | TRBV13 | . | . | TGTGCCAGCAGCTTAGCAGGGTCAGATACGCAGTATTTT | CASSLAGSDTQYF
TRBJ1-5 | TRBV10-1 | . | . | TGCGCCAGCAGTCAAGGACAGACCTATAGCAATCAGCCCCAGCATTTT | CASSQGQTYSNQPQHF
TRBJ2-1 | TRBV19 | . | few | TGTGCCAGTAGTGCCTTTGGCAGGGGGGAGTACAATGAGCAGTTCTTC | CASSAFGRGEYNEQFF
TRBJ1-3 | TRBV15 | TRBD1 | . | TGTGCCACCAGCAGGGGGGACAGAGCCTCTGGAAACACCATATATTTT | CATSRGDRASGNTIYF